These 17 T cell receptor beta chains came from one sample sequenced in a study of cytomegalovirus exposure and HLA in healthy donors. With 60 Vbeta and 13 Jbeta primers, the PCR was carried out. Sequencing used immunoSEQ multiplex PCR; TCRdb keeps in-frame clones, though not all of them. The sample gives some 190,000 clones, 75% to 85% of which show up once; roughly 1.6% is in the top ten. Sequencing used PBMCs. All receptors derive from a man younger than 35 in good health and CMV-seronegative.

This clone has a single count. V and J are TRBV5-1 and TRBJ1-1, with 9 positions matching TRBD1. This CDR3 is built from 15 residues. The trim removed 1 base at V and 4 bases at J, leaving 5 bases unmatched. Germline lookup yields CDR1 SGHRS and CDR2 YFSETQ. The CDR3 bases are TGCGCCAGCAGCTTGAGACAGGGGGGGAGCACTGAAGCTTTCTTT. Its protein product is CASSLRQGGSTEAFF.

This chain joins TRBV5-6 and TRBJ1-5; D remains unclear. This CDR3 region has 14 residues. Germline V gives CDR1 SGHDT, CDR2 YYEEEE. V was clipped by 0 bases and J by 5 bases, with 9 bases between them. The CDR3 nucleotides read TGTGCCAGCAGCTTGGCCGGGGTTGATCAGCCCCAGCATTTT. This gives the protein CASSLAGVDQPQHF.

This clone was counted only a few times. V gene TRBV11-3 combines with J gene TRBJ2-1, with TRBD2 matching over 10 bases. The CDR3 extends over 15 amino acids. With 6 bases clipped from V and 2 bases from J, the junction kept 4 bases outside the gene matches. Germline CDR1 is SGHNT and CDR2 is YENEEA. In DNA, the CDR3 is TGTGCCAGCAGTTTGGGACTAGCGACCTACAATGAGCAGTTCTTC. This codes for CASSLGLATYNEQFF.

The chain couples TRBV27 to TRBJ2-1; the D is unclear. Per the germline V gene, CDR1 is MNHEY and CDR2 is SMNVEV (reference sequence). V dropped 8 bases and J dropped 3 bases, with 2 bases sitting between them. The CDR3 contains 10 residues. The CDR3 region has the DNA TGTGCCAGCCGCTACAATGAGCAGTTCTTC. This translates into CASRYNEQFF.

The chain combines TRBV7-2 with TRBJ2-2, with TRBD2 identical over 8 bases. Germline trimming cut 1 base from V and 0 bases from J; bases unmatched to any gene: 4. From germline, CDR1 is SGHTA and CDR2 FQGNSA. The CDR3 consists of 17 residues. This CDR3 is CASSLGPSGSNTGELFF. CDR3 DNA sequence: TGTGCCAGCAGCTTAGGCCCTAGCGGGTCGAACACCGGGGAGCTGTTTTTT.

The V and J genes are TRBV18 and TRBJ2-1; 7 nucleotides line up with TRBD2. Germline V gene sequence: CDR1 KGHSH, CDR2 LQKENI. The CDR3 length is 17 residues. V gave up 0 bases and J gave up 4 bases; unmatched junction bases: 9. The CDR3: CASSPPSWEGLYNEQFF. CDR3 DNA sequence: TGTGCCAGCTCACCACCGTCGTGGGAGGGCCTTTACAATGAGCAGTTCTTC.

CDR3 amino acids: CASGRKGGHRKEAFF. The CDR3 region has the DNA TGTGCCAGCGGTCGAAAAGGGGGCCATCGGAAGGAAGCTTTCTTT. The gene calls are TRBV2 and TRBJ1-1, with 7 nucleotides matching TRBD1. The CDR3 loop spans 15 amino acids. V was pared by 8 bases and J by 8 bases, with 17 bases of the junction left unmatched. Germline V gene data show CDR1 as SNHLY and CDR2 as FYNNEI.

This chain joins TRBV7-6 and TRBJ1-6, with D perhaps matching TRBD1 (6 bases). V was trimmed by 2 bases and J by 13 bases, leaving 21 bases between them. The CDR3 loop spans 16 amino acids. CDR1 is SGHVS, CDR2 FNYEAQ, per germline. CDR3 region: CASSLSFTGPLEPLHF. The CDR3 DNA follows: TGTGCCAGCAGCTTAAGCTTTACAGGGCCCCTCGAGCCCCTCCACTTT.

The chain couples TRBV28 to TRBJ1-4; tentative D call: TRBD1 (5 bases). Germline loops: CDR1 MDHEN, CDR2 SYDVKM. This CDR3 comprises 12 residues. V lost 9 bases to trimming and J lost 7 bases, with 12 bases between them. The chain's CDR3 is CASSGGVEKLFF. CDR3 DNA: TGTGCCAGTTCTGGGGGGGTTGAAAAACTGTTTTTT.

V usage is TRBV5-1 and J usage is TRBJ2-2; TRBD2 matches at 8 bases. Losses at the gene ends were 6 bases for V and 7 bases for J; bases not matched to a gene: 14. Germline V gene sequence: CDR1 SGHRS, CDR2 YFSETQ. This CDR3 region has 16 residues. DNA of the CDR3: TGCGCCAGCACCCCTCCGGAGCGGGAGTTCAACGGGGAGCTGTTTTTT. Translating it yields CASTPPEREFNGELFF.

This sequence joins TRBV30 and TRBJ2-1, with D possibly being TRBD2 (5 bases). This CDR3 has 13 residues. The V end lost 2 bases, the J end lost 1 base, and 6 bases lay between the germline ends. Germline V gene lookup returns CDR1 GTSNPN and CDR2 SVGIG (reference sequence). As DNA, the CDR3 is TGTGCCTGGAGTCCGGGGTCCTACAATGAGCAGTTCTTC. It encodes CAWSPGSYNEQFF.

The CDR3 region has the DNA TGCGCCAGCAGCACCGGACAGGGCCTTGAAGCTTTCTTT. Translation gives CASSTGQGLEAFF. The chain has TRBV5-1 and TRBJ1-1, with TRBD1 matching 8 bases. Germline CDR1 is SGHRS and CDR2 is YFSETQ. The CDR3 totals 13 residues. The junction had 6 bases not matched to a gene; V was cut back by 4 bases and J by 7 bases.

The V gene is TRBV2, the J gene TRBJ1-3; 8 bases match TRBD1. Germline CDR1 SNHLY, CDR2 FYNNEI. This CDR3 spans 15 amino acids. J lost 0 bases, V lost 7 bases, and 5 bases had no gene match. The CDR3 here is CASNGQGVSGNTIYF. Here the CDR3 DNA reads TGTGCCAGCAACGGACAGGGCGTCTCTGGAAACACCATATATTTT.

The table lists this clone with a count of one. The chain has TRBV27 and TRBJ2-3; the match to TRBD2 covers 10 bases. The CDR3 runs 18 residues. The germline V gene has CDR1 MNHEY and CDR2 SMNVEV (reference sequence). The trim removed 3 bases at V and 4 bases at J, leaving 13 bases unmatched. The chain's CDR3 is CASSFVSGRAWNPDTQYF. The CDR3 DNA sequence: TGTGCCAGCAGTTTCGTGAGCGGGAGGGCCTGGAATCCAGATACGCAGTATTTT.

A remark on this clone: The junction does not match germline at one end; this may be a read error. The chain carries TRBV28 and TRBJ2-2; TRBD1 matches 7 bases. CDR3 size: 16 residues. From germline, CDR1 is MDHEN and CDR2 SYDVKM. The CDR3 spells CANSLLGQSNTGELFF. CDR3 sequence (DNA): TGTGCCAACAGTTTACTGGGACAGTCGAACACCGGGGAGCTGTTTTTT.

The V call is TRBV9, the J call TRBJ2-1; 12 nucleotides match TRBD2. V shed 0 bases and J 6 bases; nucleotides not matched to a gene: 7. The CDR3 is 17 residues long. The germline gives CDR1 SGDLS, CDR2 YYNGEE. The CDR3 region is CASSVGLAGGPGNEQFF. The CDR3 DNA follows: TGTGCCAGCAGCGTAGGGCTAGCGGGAGGGCCGGGCAATGAGCAGTTCTTC.

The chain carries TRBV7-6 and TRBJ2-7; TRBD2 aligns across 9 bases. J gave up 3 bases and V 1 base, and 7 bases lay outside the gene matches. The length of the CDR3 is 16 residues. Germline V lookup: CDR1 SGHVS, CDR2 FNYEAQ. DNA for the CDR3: TGTGCCAGCAGCTTAGAGGGTGGCGGGAGGGACTACGAGCAGTACTTC. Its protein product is CASSLEGGGRDYEQYF. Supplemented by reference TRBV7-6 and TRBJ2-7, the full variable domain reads GAGVSQSPRYKVTKRGQDVALRCDPISGHVSLYWYRQALGQGPEFLTYFNYEAQQDKSGLPNDRFSAERPEGSISTLTIQRTEQRDSAMYRCASSLEGGGRDYEQYFGPGTRLTVT.